This entry lists 13 T cell receptor beta chains sequenced from one sample in a study of blood T cell repertoires in COVID-19. Repertoires were generated with immunoSEQ multiplex PCR, while TCRdb's copy carries only in-frame clones and drops some. The table records about 160,000 clones, approximately 80% of them present only once. Source material: peripheral blood. The receptors originated from a woman aged 40 to 49 with COVID-19, enrolled during active disease.

This chain links TRBV7-3 with TRBJ2-2, with D maybe TRBD2 (5 bases). V lost 1 base to trimming and J lost 5 bases, with 8 bases between them. Per the germline V gene, CDR1 is SGHTA and CDR2 is FQGTGA. The CDR3 is made up of 14 amino acids. The CDR3 DNA follows: TGTGCCAGCAGCTTAAAGTTAGCGACCGGGGAGCTGTTTTTT. It encodes CASSLKLATGELFF.

The rearrangement joins TRBV28 to TRBJ1-2; D is unresolved. Deletions cut 4 bases from V and 1 base from J, with 13 bases between. Germline CDR1 reads MDHEN; CDR2 reads SYDVKM. The CDR3 sequence is 15 residues long. CDR3 in amino acids: CASSSLRTVNYGYTF. The CDR3 DNA follows: TGTGCCAGCAGTTCCCTCCGAACAGTTAACTATGGCTACACCTTC.

The chain combines TRBV14 with TRBJ2-7; 7 bases match TRBD1. The CDR3 runs to 15 residues. Germline-derived CDR1 and CDR2 are SGHDN and FVKESK. After removal of 5 bases from V and 0 bases from J, the junction contained 7 bases not matched to a gene. The CDR3 sequence: CASSDRAIYSYEQYF. The CDR3 DNA follows: TGTGCCAGCAGCGACAGGGCCATCTACTCCTACGAGCAGTACTTC. The full variable domain, its missing parts supplied by reference TRBV14 and TRBJ2-7, is EAGVTQFPSHSVIEKGQTVTLRCDPISGHDNLYWYRRVMGKEIKFLLHFVKESKQDESGMPNNRFLAERTGGTYSTLKVQPAELEDSGVYFCASSDRAIYSYEQYFGPGTRLTVT.

This clone was seen once. The CDR3 reads CASGQSDTQYF. The CDR3 DNA reads as TGCGCCAGCGGCCAGTCAGATACGCAGTATTTT. V gene TRBV5-1 combines with J gene TRBJ2-3; D is uncertain. Germline CDR1 SGHRS, CDR2 YFSETQ. CDR3 length: 11 residues. Trimming shortened V by 7 bases and J by 4 bases, and 7 bases separated the two germline ends.

The rearrangement joins TRBV10-2 to TRBJ2-7; 8 positions agree with TRBD2. Germline assignment: CDR1 WSHSY and CDR2 SAAADI. The V segment lost 7 bases and the J segment 7 bases; nucleotides outside the gene matches: 12. This CDR3 comprises 14 residues. The CDR3 bases are TGCGCCAGCAAGCAGGGAGCGGGAGTGGGTGAGCAGTACTTC. Amino acids: CASKQGAGVGEQYF.

This chain joins TRBV9 and TRBJ1-2; D remains unclear. CDR1 SGDLS and CDR2 YYNGEE come from the germline V gene. V was clipped by 0 bases and J by 7 bases, with 10 bases between them. The CDR3 consists of 13 residues. The CDR3 DNA reads TGTGCCAGCAGCGTAGCTCCCACGCGTGGCTACACCTTC. This codes for CASSVAPTRGYTF.

This clone was observed once. This chain joins TRBV7-9 and TRBJ2-3, with D perhaps TRBD2 (5 bases). The CDR3 spans 15 residues. The germline CDR1 and CDR2 sequences are SEHNR and FQNEAQ (reference sequence). V was trimmed by 5 bases and J by 6 bases, leaving 18 bases between them. The CDR3 DNA is TGTGCCAGCAGCCAGACGGGGTCCCCTGGGGATACGCAGTATTTT. Protein sequence: CASSQTGSPGDTQYF.

The chain recombines TRBV30 with TRBJ2-6, with a possible D match to TRBD1 (6 bases). In germline, CDR1 is GTSNPN, CDR2 SVGIG (reference sequence). This CDR3 is built from 14 residues. V was trimmed by 5 bases and J by 0 bases, leaving 8 bases between them. CDR3 nucleotide sequence: TGTGCCTGGGAAGGGGGCTCTGGGGCCAACGTCCTGACTTTC. Translating gives CAWEGGSGANVLTF.

CDR3 sequence: CSVEDRAGANYEQYF. The DNA of the CDR3 is TGCAGCGTTGAAGATCGGGCGGGAGCGAACTACGAGCAGTACTTC. This chain joins TRBV29-1 and TRBJ2-7; 7 bases fit TRBD2. V dropped 0 bases and J dropped 3; count of bases not matched to a gene: 8. The V gene's germline CDR1 is SQVTM and CDR2 ANQGSEA. CDR3 length: 15 residues.

This chain uses TRBV7-9 with TRBJ2-2; 11 positions agree with TRBD2. V trimming: 3 bases; J trimming: 5 bases; junction bases outside the gene matches: 8. Germline values: CDR1 SEHNR, CDR2 FQNEAQ (reference sequence). CDR3 length: 17 residues. The CDR3 nucleotides are TGTGCCAGCAGCTTTAGCGGGAGGGGTCTAAAGACCGGGGAGCTGTTTTTT. This encodes CASSFSGRGLKTGELFF. Using reference TRBV7-9 and TRBJ2-2 for the parts outside the CDR3, the full variable domain is DTGVSQNPRHKITKRGQNVTFRCDPISEHNRLYWYRQTLGQGPEFLTYFQNEAQLEKSRLLSDRFSAERPKGSFSTLEIQRTEQGDSAMYLCASSFSGRGLKTGELFFGEGSRLTVL.

V gene TRBV5-8 combines with J gene TRBJ2-4; a weak D match, TRBD2 (6 bases). This CDR3 has 16 amino acids. Trimming pared 9 bases from V and 3 bases from J, leaving 22 bases between. Germline V gene sequence: CDR1 SGHTS, CDR2 YDEGEE. The CDR3 DNA is TGTGCCACATCCCGGGACTCCCCCCTTTACAAAAACATTCAGTACTTC. Protein: CATSRDSPLYKNIQYF.

V is TRBV11-2 and J is TRBJ2-1; no clear D gene. There are 12 residues in the CDR3. V was shortened by 5 bases and J by 5 bases, with 7 bases between the two germline ends. Per the germline V gene, CDR1 is SGHAT and CDR2 is FQNNGV. CDR3 region: CASSLLNNEQFF. The CDR3 DNA reads TGTGCCAGCAGCCTTCTAAACAATGAGCAGTTCTTC.

CDR3 DNA sequence: TGTGCCAGCAGCCAAGCCCCAGGGGGCCGCTCTGGAAACACCATATATTTT. This sequence encodes CASSQAPGGRSGNTIYF. The chain couples TRBV7-8 to TRBJ1-3; 8 bases align to TRBD1. CDR1 and CDR2 (germline): SGHVS, FQNEAQ. This CDR3 is 17 amino acids long. J gave up 0 bases and V 5 bases, and 9 bases lay outside the gene matches.